This T cell receptor (beta chain) derives from a study of cytotoxic CD8 clonotypes in ibrutinib-treated CLL. Study summary: When averaged across all of the samples, the counts came to some 250,000 productive templates and more than 85,000 productive rearrangements. Broader study findings: Higher circulating CD8+ T-cell counts strongly accompanied higher baseline clonality, above age-matched healthy donors.

This CDR3 has 10 amino acids. Germline CDR1 is SEHNR and CDR2 is FQNEAQ (reference sequence). The ends were cut back, 5 bases at V and 9 bases at J, with 5 bases in the middle. The data were produced by immunoSEQ multiplex PCR, yet TCRdb's version contains in-frame clones alone and is incomplete. This sample carries 29,000 or so clones, 60% to 85% of them seen once, and the ten largest clones take 45% to 65%. Comment on this clone: Its target is not known.

The gene calls are TRBV7-9 and TRBJ2-1; D may be TRBD2 (5 bases). The sequence came from a human donor with chronic lymphocytic leukemia. Source: PBMCs, taken after 36 months of ibrutinib treatment. The CDR3 loop is CASSGSEQFF. DNA of the CDR3: TGTGCCAGCAGCGGGAGTGAGCAGTTCTTC. The full variable domain, in which reference TRBV7-9 and TRBJ2-1 provide the parts outside the CDR3, is DTGVSQNPRHKITKRGQNVTFRCDPISEHNRLYWYRQTLGQGPEFLTYFQNEAQLEKSRLLSDRFSAERPKGSFSTLEIQRTEQGDSAMYLCASSGSEQFFGPGTRLTVL.